This T cell receptor beta chain was captured in a study of graft-versus-host responses after intestinal transplantation (dated by TCRdb to the early 2020s). Concerning the study at large: The transplants that recipients received were multivisceral, liver-intestinal, or isolated intestinal. After intestinal transplantation, graft-versus-host and host-versus-graft alloreactive T cell clones were followed in the graft, circulation and bone marrow using bulk TCR-beta CDR3 sequencing. A cohort of approximately 23 intestinal transplant recipients, including one retransplant, was enrolled, and a few patients lacking pretransplant specimens were excluded. Alloreactive clones were identified by sequencing pre-transplant mixed lymphocyte reaction products and comparing these products with unstimulated pre-transplant donor and recipient T cells. A peak of at least 4% donor T cells among recipient peripheral blood mononuclear cells was the definition used for donor T cell macrochimerism. Instead of going to the commercial service, samples from a few later patients were sequenced in-house on an Illumina MiSeq and processed with MiXCR. All recipients received anti-thymocyte globulin induction followed by maintenance tacrolimus and steroids for about three years.

This clone was detected only a few times. Its antigen remains undetermined. It has no much larger one-base neighbor in the sample; base qualities were not kept. Library preparation employed the immunoSEQ multiplex PCR assay. For most patients, genomic DNA was isolated using the Qiagen DNeasy Blood and Tissue Kit and was shipped frozen to Adaptive Biotechnologies for TCR sequencing. Adaptive Biotechnologies carried out high-throughput TCR-beta CDR3 sequencing of genomic DNA for most patients. The authors' pipeline ran thus. TCR sequencing data for more than 15 patients were retrieved from Adaptive's ImmunoSEQ software; a few other patients were processed with MiXCR and VDJtools. CD4 versus CD8 sorting errors were corrected by removing sequences found in both subsets at a frequency ratio below 5:1. CDR3 nucleotide sequences shared between donor and recipient were removed because the origin of such sequences could not be assigned. Alloreactive clones required at least 2-fold expansion over unstimulated cells and minimum CFSE-low frequency of 0.002% (template counts) or 0.001% (read counts). Mappable clones were those detected in sequenced pre-transplant spleen, lymph node, or MLR CFSE-low populations of the donor or recipient. The cumulative frequency of alloreactive clones was calculated as a percentage of all sequences, weighted by copy number. TCRdb retrieved this table from immuneACCESS and kept in-frame rearrangements only. Not all clones are present; in checked studies, unresolved V genes account for under half, and no reason is known for the remainder. V, J and clone size are those of that table, while D and trimming were read from the DNA. The sample contains 100,000 or so clones, roughly 93% of them found a single time. The ten largest make up around 1.2% of the sample.

According to the study, the label for this sample's time point signals: cells obtained before transplantation from donor or recipient. CD3+CD4+ and CD3+CD8+ populations were FACS-sorted from unstimulated pre-transplant donor and recipient cells taken from spleen or lymph nodes. According to the germline V gene, CDR1 reads MDHEN and CDR2 reads SYDVKM. There are 13 amino acids in the CDR3, from cysteine to phenylalanine inclusive. The only DNA kept is the CDR3, 39 bases in frame from the first base. V and J are truncated by 3 bases and 6 bases respectively, leaving an intervening sequence of 11 bases. Overall study results and their limits: GvH clones were detected in recipient bone marrow, and some appeared earlier in ileal mucosa or blood, consistent with an intestinal mucosal origin. Conclusions were limited by the relatively low number and heterogeneity of intestinal transplant patients. Early after transplant, peak levels of circulating GvH clones were found to be associated with declines in HvG clones. Patients with donor T cell macrochimerism had high GvH to HvG T cell clonal ratios in their allografts.

The sequenced sample was unstimulated CD8+ T cells sorted from spleen or lymph node cells, obtained before transplant. This clonotype was obtained from a human donor who was the organ donor for an intestinal transplant. In this chain, TRBV28 is recombined with TRBJ1-2; 6 matching bases give a weak D call of TRBD1. The CDR3 region reads CASSFEGVDGYTF. The DNA sequence reads TGTGCCAGCAGTTTTGAGGGGGTGGATGGCTACACCTTC.